These 4 T cell receptor beta chains were sequenced from one sample in a study of CD8 T cells in ankylosing spondylitis. Study-wide results and caveats: One TCR beta motif, made up of under ten highly homologous variants, appeared characteristic of ankylosing spondylitis blood.

TCRdb processed the 5' RACE reads anew with MiXCR; each CDR3 protein has one entry. The data contain more than 650,000 distinct CDR3 sequences, around 11% of them singletons. The antigens for these receptors are not known. Sequencing was performed on blood, either unsorted or a sorted T cell fraction (not recorded which). The receptors derive from a male donor with ankylosing spondylitis.

This sequence joins TRBV11-1 and TRBJ2-7, with D perhaps TRBD1 (5 bases). The CDR3 has 15 amino acids. Germline V gives CDR1 SGHAT, CDR2 FQDESV (reference sequence). V gave up 1 base and J gave up 1 base, with 11 bases separating them. CDR3 region: CASSLERQGSYEQYF. For the CDR3, the DNA is TGTGCCAGCAGCTTAGAGAGGCAGGGATCCTACGAGCAGTACTTC.

The sample holds a few counts of this clonotype. This chain connects TRBV20-1 to TRBJ2-7; 10 bases agree with TRBD1. CDR3 length equals 14 residues. The germline CDR1 and CDR2 sequences are DFQATT and SNEGSKA (reference sequence). Trimming at V came to 3 bases and at J to 7 bases, leaving 9 bases not matched to a gene. The CDR3 sequence is CSASTGQGLREQYF. CDR3 sequence (DNA): TGCAGTGCTAGTACGGGACAGGGGTTGAGGGAGCAGTACTTC.

The chain has TRBV19 and TRBJ2-7, with 7 bases lining up with TRBD1. With V trimmed by 5 bases and J by 2 bases, 9 bases remained unmatched. CDR1 and CDR2 (germline): LNHDA, SQIVND (reference sequence). The CDR3 totals 15 residues. CDR3 in DNA: TGTGCCAGTAGTCGGAACGGACAGGTTACCTACGAGCAGTACTTC. Amino acid sequence: CASSRNGQVTYEQYF. Full variable domain (rest looked up from reference TRBV19 and TRBJ2-7): DGGITQSPKYLFRKEGQNVTLSCEQNLNHDAMYWYRQDPGQGLRLIYYSQIVNDFQKGDIAEGYSVSREKKESFPLTVTSAQKNPTAFYLCASSRNGQVTYEQYFGPGTRLTVT.

This clonotype has ten or more counts. The chain couples TRBV20-1 to TRBJ1-6; 7 nucleotides line up with TRBD1. The CDR3 is made up of 13 amino acids. Germline values: CDR1 DFQATT, CDR2 SNEGSKA (reference sequence). CDR3 in amino acids: CSARQGGNSPLHF. In DNA, the CDR3 is TGCAGCGCGAGACAGGGCGGTAATTCACCCCTCCACTTT.